The 9 T cell receptor beta chains below were found in one sample sequenced in a study of blood T cells in healthy people across ages. A second PCR, run for roughly 7 to 12 cycles, used a sample-barcoded 5' primer plus a J-beta primer mix. From the 5' RACE reads, TCRdb called clonotypes with MiXCR, one entry per CDR3 protein. The sample comprises more than 500,000 distinct CDR3 sequences, 27% of which are singletons, and 18% rests with the top ten. Sequences were obtained from blood. The receptors here all came from a woman in her 70s in good health.

The V gene is TRBV25-1, the J gene TRBJ1-2, with D hard to call. This CDR3 spans 16 amino acids. Germline V CDR1 and CDR2: MGHDK, SYGVNS. Trimming removed 3 bases from V and 0 bases from J, with 14 bases in between. The CDR3 protein is CASSETGRLANYGYTF. The CDR3 DNA follows: TGTGCCAGCAGTGAGACCGGACGGCTCGCTAACTATGGCTACACCTTC.

The chain has TRBV20-1 and TRBJ2-7; TRBD2 aligns across 9 bases. V was clipped by 3 bases and J by 5 bases; unmatched bases: 11. The CDR3 is 15 residues long. Germline CDR1 DFQATT, CDR2 SNEGSKA (reference sequence). The DNA for the CDR3 is TGCAGTGCTAGTGGCGGGGGGGCCCAGGAGAACGAGCAGTACTTC. This translates into CSASGGGAQENEQYF.

This clonotype occurred a few times. The chain combines TRBV7-9 with TRBJ1-1; unclear D gene. The V end was cut by 5 bases, the J end by 3 bases, with 13 bases between. The CDR3 length is 14 residues. Germline V gene lookup returns CDR1 SEHNR and CDR2 FQNEAQ (reference sequence). As DNA, the CDR3 is TGTGCCAGCAGCGAGACCCCAAGGCACACTGAAGCTTTCTTT. Residues: CASSETPRHTEAFF. The complete variable domain, with remaining parts taken from reference TRBV7-9 and TRBJ1-1, reads DTGVSQNPRHKITKRGQNVTFRCDPISEHNRLYWYRQTLGQGPEFLTYFQNEAQLEKSRLLSDRFSAERPKGSFSTLEIQRTEQGDSAMYLCASSETPRHTEAFFGQGTRLTVV.

The chain employs TRBV5-4 and TRBJ2-3, with D hard to call. V was clipped by 3 bases and J by 4 bases, with 9 bases between them. This CDR3 is built from 13 residues. Germline V lookup: CDR1 SGHNT, CDR2 YYREEE (reference sequence). The CDR3 protein is CASSSPVADTQYF. As DNA, the CDR3 is TGTGCCAGCAGCTCCCCGGTTGCAGATACGCAGTATTTT.

The V gene is TRBV9, the J gene TRBJ2-3, with D perhaps TRBD1 (5 bases). The CDR3 has 15 residues. Trimming shortened V by 0 bases and J by 4 bases, and 12 bases separated the two germline ends. Germline loops: CDR1 SGDLS, CDR2 YYNGEE. Written as DNA, the CDR3 is TGTGCCAGCAGCGTAGGGGGCTTTGGCGCAGATACGCAGTATTTT. It codes for CASSVGGFGADTQYF.

This clonotype turned up a few times. The chain joins TRBV29-1 to TRBJ2-5; maybe TRBD1 (6 bases). The CDR3 spans 13 residues. The germline V gene has CDR1 SQVTM and CDR2 ANQGSEA. With 5 bases removed from V and 6 bases from J, the gap between germline ends came to 16 bases. CDR3 protein: CSVRNRAVQTQYF. The CDR3 DNA reads as TGCAGCGTTCGTAACAGGGCCGTACAGACCCAGTACTTC.

V and J are TRBV12-5 and TRBJ2-1; 8 nucleotides agree with TRBD2. From germline, CDR1 is LGHNT and CDR2 FRNRAP. The CDR3 loop spans 16 amino acids. The V gene end was trimmed by 5 bases and the J gene end by 2 bases; junction bases not matched to a gene: 8. CDR3 bases: TGTGCTAGTGGTGCCCCGGGGGGGGCAACCTACAATGAGCAGTTCTTC. It specifies CASGAPGGATYNEQFF.

Comments on this clonotype: The junction departs from the called germline gene at one end, perhaps through a read error. The chain employs TRBV12-3 or TRBV12-4 and TRBJ1-4; 8 bases agree with TRBD1. The CDR3 extends over 17 amino acids. CDR3 nucleotides: TGTGCCAGCAGTCCCCAGGACAGGGTAGGAGCTAATGAAAAACCGTTTTTT. It specifies CASSPQDRVGANEKPFF.

As concerns this clonotype: A junction boundary mismatches the germline segment, possibly from a read error. CDR3: CAGSSIGGGQNTEAFF. The CDR3 DNA sequence: TGCGCCGGCAGCTCTATCGGGGGGGGCCAGAACACTGAAGCTTTCTTT. J is TRBJ1-1 and V is TRBV5-1; D may be TRBD1 (6 bases). This CDR3 is built from 16 residues. Germline V gene sequence: CDR1 SGHRS, CDR2 YFSETQ. Looking up the rest from reference TRBV5-1 and TRBJ1-1 gives the full variable domain: KAGVTQTPRYLIKTRGQQVTLSCSPISGHRSVSWYQQTPGQGLQFLFEYFSETQRNKGNFPGRFSGRQFSNSRSEMNVSTLELGDSALYLCAGSSIGGGQNTEAFFGQGTRLTVV.